These T cell receptor beta chains were read from a single sample in a study of regulatory T cells in long-lasting Graves disease. TCRdb passed the multiplex PCR reads through MiXCR, listing each CDR3 protein once. Of about 460,000 distinct CDR3 sequences listed, roughly 23% were seen once; the top ten hold roughly 13%. The specimen comprised peripheral blood mononuclear cells (PBMCs), sampled when the disease was refractory, from a patient treated with antithyroid drugs. The receptors were gathered from a female donor with Graves disease. Both conserved end residues are part of each CDR3. Fields, in order: clone size, D gene, V gene, J gene, CDR3 protein, CDR3 DNA. The D gene is left open where the match is weak. Expanded clones get a size class; other rows say once, few or many, or leave the size out.

abundance: .
d_gene: .
v_gene: TRBV20-1
j_gene: TRBJ2-5
CDR3aa: CSATWGGGGETQYF
CDR3nt: TGCAGTGCTACTTGGGGCGGGGGCGGAGAGACCCAGTACTTC

abundance: .
d_gene: .
v_gene: TRBV6-2/TRBV6-3
j_gene: TRBJ2-1
CDR3aa: CASSYWTGAYNEQFF
CDR3nt: TGTGCCAGCAGTTATTGGACCGGGGCCTACAATGAGCAGTTCTTC

abundance: .
d_gene: TRBD2
v_gene: TRBV9
j_gene: TRBJ2-5
CDR3aa: CASAPTSGGETQYF
CDR3nt: TGTGCCAGCGCCCCTACTAGCGGGGGAGAGACCCAGTACTTC

abundance: .
d_gene: .
v_gene: TRBV11-2
j_gene: TRBJ2-7
CDR3aa: CASSLDRQGGNYEQYF
CDR3nt: TGTGCCAGCAGCTTAGATCGACAGGGAGGCAACTACGAGCAGTACTTC

abundance: many
d_gene: .
v_gene: TRBV29-1
j_gene: TRBJ1-1
CDR3aa: CSVSDHPTEAFF
CDR3nt: TGCAGCGTTTCCGATCATCCCACTGAAGCTTTCTTT

abundance: .
d_gene: .
v_gene: TRBV20-1
j_gene: TRBJ2-7
CDR3aa: CSAVGTATYEQYF
CDR3nt: TGCAGTGCTGTCGGGACCGCGACCTACGAGCAGTACTTC

abundance: few
d_gene: TRBD1
v_gene: TRBV7-9
j_gene: TRBJ1-1
CDR3aa: CASSLGQGGGGTEAFF
CDR3nt: TGTGCCAGCAGCTTAGGCCAGGGGGGAGGAGGCACTGAAGCTTTCTTT

abundance: .
d_gene: TRBD2
v_gene: TRBV29-1
j_gene: TRBJ2-1
CDR3aa: CSVLGGASGSRGYNEQFF
CDR3nt: TGCAGCGTTCTTGGCGGGGCTAGCGGGAGTAGAGGCTACAATGAGCAGTTCTTC

abundance: .
d_gene: .
v_gene: TRBV19
j_gene: TRBJ1-1
CDR3aa: CASSRVRQMNTEAFF
CDR3nt: TGTGCCAGTAGTCGAGTCCGGCAGATGAACACTGAAGCTTTCTTT

abundance: few
d_gene: .
v_gene: TRBV11-3
j_gene: TRBJ1-4
CDR3aa: CASSLLTVNEKLFF
CDR3nt: TGTGCCAGCAGCTTATTGACGGTTAATGAAAAACTGTTTTTT

abundance: .
d_gene: TRBD1
v_gene: TRBV5-1
j_gene: TRBJ1-6
CDR3aa: CASSQQDRGNSPLHF
CDR3nt: TGCGCCAGCAGCCAACAGGACAGGGGAAATTCACCCCTCCACTTT

abundance: many
d_gene: .
v_gene: TRBV12-3/TRBV12-4
j_gene: TRBJ1-6
CDR3aa: CASKPIKDSPLHF
CDR3nt: TGTGCCAGCAAACCCATAAAGGATTCACCCCTCCACTTT

abundance: few
d_gene: .
v_gene: TRBV11-2
j_gene: TRBJ2-7
CDR3aa: CASSLAGGMSGGYF
CDR3nt: TGTGCCAGCAGCTTAGCCGGCGGGATGTCCGGGGGGTACTTC

abundance: .
d_gene: .
v_gene: TRBV20-1
j_gene: TRBJ1-5
CDR3aa: CSARDYRASAQPQHF
CDR3nt: TGCAGTGCTAGAGACTATCGGGCATCGGCTCAGCCCCAGCATTTT

abundance: .
d_gene: .
v_gene: TRBV20-1
j_gene: TRBJ2-1
CDR3aa: CSVTGLSYNEQFF
CDR3nt: TGCAGTGTTACGGGACTCTCCTACAATGAGCAGTTCTTC

abundance: many
d_gene: .
v_gene: TRBV7-9
j_gene: TRBJ1-2
CDR3aa: CASSAPRNYGYTF
CDR3nt: TGTGCCAGCAGCGCCCCCCGAAACTATGGCTACACCTTC

abundance: .
d_gene: .
v_gene: TRBV6-6
j_gene: TRBJ1-1
CDR3aa: CASSYSAGYTEAFF
CDR3nt: TGTGCCAGCAGTTACTCGGCAGGATACACTGAAGCTTTCTTT

abundance: .
d_gene: TRBD1
v_gene: TRBV18
j_gene: TRBJ1-6
CDR3aa: CASSPGGDREDSPLHF
CDR3nt: TGTGCCAGCTCACCAGGAGGAGACAGGGAGGACTCACCCCTCCACTTT

abundance: many
d_gene: .
v_gene: TRBV11-1
j_gene: TRBJ2-5
CDR3aa: CASSWGAWETQYF
CDR3nt: TGTGCCAGCAGCTGGGGGGCGTGGGAGACCCAGTACTTC

abundance: .
d_gene: .
v_gene: TRBV14
j_gene: TRBJ2-7
CDR3aa: CASSQGAFIEQYF
CDR3nt: TGTGCCAGCAGCCAGGGGGCCTTCATCGAGCAGTACTTC

abundance: many
d_gene: .
v_gene: TRBV28
j_gene: TRBJ2-5
CDR3aa: CASSVGAERSQYF
CDR3nt: TGTGCCAGCAGCGTTGGAGCGGAGCGTTCCCAGTACTTC

abundance: many
d_gene: .
v_gene: TRBV7-2
j_gene: TRBJ2-1
CDR3aa: CASNYRRSSYNEQFF
CDR3nt: TGTGCCAGCAACTACCGACGAAGCTCCTACAATGAGCAGTTCTTC

abundance: many
d_gene: TRBD2
v_gene: TRBV6-1
j_gene: TRBJ2-3
CDR3aa: CATLRDYSTDTQYF
CDR3nt: TGTGCCACCCTGAGGGACTACAGCACAGATACGCAGTATTTT

abundance: few
d_gene: .
v_gene: TRBV28
j_gene: TRBJ2-1
CDR3aa: CASSALPLNEQFF
CDR3nt: TGTGCCAGCAGCGCGCTCCCCCTCAATGAGCAGTTCTTC

abundance: .
d_gene: .
v_gene: TRBV19
j_gene: TRBJ1-5
CDR3aa: CASSRGYHQPQHF
CDR3nt: TGTGCCAGTAGTAGAGGATATCATCAGCCCCAGCATTTT

abundance: .
d_gene: .
v_gene: TRBV5-1
j_gene: TRBJ2-5
CDR3aa: CASSSGVLSQETQYF
CDR3nt: TGCGCCAGCAGCTCCGGAGTACTGAGTCAAGAGACCCAGTACTTC

abundance: few
d_gene: .
v_gene: TRBV6-1
j_gene: TRBJ2-4
CDR3aa: CASCNSFGIQYF
CDR3nt: TGTGCCTCCTGCAACAGTTTTGGCATTCAGTACTTC

abundance: .
d_gene: .
v_gene: TRBV5-1
j_gene: TRBJ2-7
CDR3aa: CASSLGNGPGVDEQYF
CDR3nt: TGCGCCAGCAGCTTGGGAAATGGCCCCGGGGTAGACGAGCAGTACTTC

abundance: few
d_gene: .
v_gene: TRBV7-2
j_gene: TRBJ2-7
CDR3aa: CASSLDGGPSSYEQYF
CDR3nt: TGTGCCAGCAGCTTAGATGGGGGCCCGTCCTCCTACGAGCAGTACTTC

abundance: .
d_gene: .
v_gene: TRBV7-2
j_gene: TRBJ2-2
CDR3aa: CASSSLLVTGELFF
CDR3nt: TGTGCCAGCAGCTCCCTACTAGTGACCGGGGAGCTGTTTTTT

abundance: .
d_gene: TRBD2
v_gene: TRBV5-5
j_gene: TRBJ2-5
CDR3aa: CASSFGTSAPQTQYF
CDR3nt: TGTGCCAGCAGCTTTGGGACTAGCGCCCCCCAGACCCAGTACTTC

abundance: .
d_gene: TRBD2
v_gene: TRBV3-1
j_gene: TRBJ2-1
CDR3aa: CASSQDLSGRYNEQFF
CDR3nt: TGTGCCAGCAGCCAAGATTTGAGCGGGAGGTACAATGAGCAGTTCTTC

abundance: .
d_gene: .
v_gene: TRBV27
j_gene: TRBJ1-6
CDR3aa: CASSPRAGENNSPLHF
CDR3nt: TGTGCCAGCAGCCCTAGGGCAGGCGAAAATAATTCACCCCTCCACTTT

abundance: .
d_gene: .
v_gene: TRBV11-3
j_gene: TRBJ2-7
CDR3aa: CASSQGLGAYEQYF
CDR3nt: TGTGCCAGCAGCCAAGGGTTAGGGGCCTACGAGCAGTACTTC

abundance: many
d_gene: .
v_gene: TRBV2
j_gene: TRBJ1-6
CDR3aa: CASQPRNSPLHF
CDR3nt: TGTGCCAGCCAACCCAGGAATTCACCCCTCCACTTT

abundance: many
d_gene: TRBD1
v_gene: TRBV2
j_gene: TRBJ1-4
CDR3aa: CASSDGTGNEKLFF
CDR3nt: TGTGCCAGCAGTGATGGGACAGGGAATGAAAAACTGTTTTTT

abundance: few
d_gene: .
v_gene: TRBV18
j_gene: TRBJ2-5
CDR3aa: CASTQGLQETQYF
CDR3nt: TGTGCCAGCACCCAGGGATTACAAGAGACCCAGTACTTC

abundance: many
d_gene: .
v_gene: TRBV12-3/TRBV12-4
j_gene: TRBJ1-2
CDR3aa: CASSAGTLSNYGYTF
CDR3nt: TGTGCCAGCAGTGCCGGGACACTCTCTAACTATGGCTACACCTTC

abundance: few
d_gene: .
v_gene: TRBV7-9
j_gene: TRBJ1-1
CDR3aa: CASSLVSLLNTEAFF
CDR3nt: TGTGCCAGCAGCTTAGTTTCGCTCTTGAACACTGAAGCTTTCTTT

abundance: .
d_gene: .
v_gene: TRBV12-3/TRBV12-4
j_gene: TRBJ2-3
CDR3aa: CASSPTVSTDTQYF
CDR3nt: TGTGCCAGCAGTCCTACAGTCTCGACAGATACGCAGTATTTT

abundance: .
d_gene: TRBD1
v_gene: TRBV20-1
j_gene: TRBJ2-6
CDR3aa: CSARGQGTGANVLTF
CDR3nt: TGCAGTGCTAGAGGACAGGGGACCGGGGCCAACGTCCTGACTTTC

abundance: few
d_gene: .
v_gene: TRBV2
j_gene: TRBJ2-2
CDR3aa: CASRYQGSGELFF
CDR3nt: TGTGCCAGCAGATATCAGGGCTCCGGGGAGCTGTTTTTT